The text below deals with one T cell receptor beta chain. The record originates from a study of blood T cell repertoires in COVID-19. Study as a whole: PBMCs, B-cell-depleted T cells, or T cells provided the cDNA or gDNA that made up the material.

Germline V lookup: CDR1 MNHEY, CDR2 SVGAGI. CDR3 size: 12 residues. V was shortened by 6 bases and J by 12 bases, with 15 bases between the two germline ends. Clones were sequenced by immunoSEQ multiplex PCR, and TCRdb holds only the in-frame ones, with some missing. In the table there are 250,000 or so clones, 75% to 90% of which are singletons. Self-reported history from a screening survey and questionnaire set each donor's cohort. The origin of this receptor is a woman in her 30s with acute COVID-19. The chain joins TRBV6-5 to TRBJ1-5; D is ambiguous. The sequenced material came from PBMCs or T cells enriched from blood (not recorded which). This CDR3 reads CASSDGGPRQHF. CDR3 bases: TGTGCCAGCAGCGACGGAGGACCCCGCCAGCATTTT.